This T cell receptor (beta chain) was profiled in a study of OX40 agonist ivuxolimab in advanced cancers. The wider study: Administration of intravenous ivuxolimab to patients occurred every 2 weeks at 0.01 to 10 mg/kg. Findings and limits, study-wide: Some of the nonresponding patients also showed low levels of normalized T-cell clonal expansion. Partial responders at 0.1-3.0 mg/kg had among the lowest clonal expansion.

As to this clone: What it binds is not known.

Losses at the gene ends were 5 bases for V and 9 bases for J; bases not matched to a gene: 14. The CDR3 has 17 amino acids. The germline V gene encodes CDR1 SGHAT and CDR2 FQDESV (reference sequence). Generated by immunoSEQ multiplex PCR, the TCRdb table keeps only in-frame clones and is missing some. Counted here are fewer than 80,000 clones, 75% to 90% occurring once; the ten biggest clones make up around 6.5%. The chain combines TRBV11-1 with TRBJ2-1; TRBD2 aligns across 12 bases. Sequencing used CD4+ or CD8+ T cells sorted from blood, obtained in a trial of the OX40 agonist ivuxolimab. The source of this sequence is an adult with an advanced solid tumor such as melanoma, head and neck, liver or kidney cancer. CDR3 region: CASSLTGLAGASGEQFF. The CDR3 region has the DNA TGTGCCAGCAGCCTCACGGGACTAGCGGGTGCTTCGGGTGAGCAGTTCTTC.